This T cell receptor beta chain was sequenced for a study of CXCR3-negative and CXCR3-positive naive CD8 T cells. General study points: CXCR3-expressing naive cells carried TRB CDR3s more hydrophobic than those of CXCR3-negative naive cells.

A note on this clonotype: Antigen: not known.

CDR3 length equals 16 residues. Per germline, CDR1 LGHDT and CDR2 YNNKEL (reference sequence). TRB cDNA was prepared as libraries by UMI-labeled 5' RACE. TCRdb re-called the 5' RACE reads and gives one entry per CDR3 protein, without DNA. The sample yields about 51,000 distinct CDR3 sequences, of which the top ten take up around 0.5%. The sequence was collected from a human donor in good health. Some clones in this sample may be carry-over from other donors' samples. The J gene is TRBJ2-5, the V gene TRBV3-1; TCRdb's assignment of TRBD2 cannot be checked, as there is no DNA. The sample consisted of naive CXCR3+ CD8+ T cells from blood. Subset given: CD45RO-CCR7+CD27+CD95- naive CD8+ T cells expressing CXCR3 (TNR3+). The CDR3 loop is CASSQILAGVLETQYF.